This T cell receptor (beta chain) comes out of a study of human CD8 memory T cell subsets. RNA was isolated from duplicate vials, each containing under 170,000 sorted CD8+ T cells, for every subset. Germline assignment: CDR1 SQVTM and CDR2 ANQGSEA. The length of the CDR3 is 13 residues. This clonotype registers medium-sized (0.01 to 0.1%) by frequency. Antigen: not known. TCR beta libraries were made by UMI-labeled 5' RACE. Following a re-call of the 5' RACE reads, TCRdb has one entry per CDR3 protein and lacks DNA. The table lists around 11,000 distinct CDR3 sequences. Study-level findings and limits: Estimates that used Chao1 suggested higher diversity in stem-like memory T cells than in precursor exhausted T cells. High, similar diversity marked stem-like memory and precursor exhausted T cells but not effector memory cells. Stem-like memory T cell repertoires overlapped minimally with precursor exhausted T cell repertoires.

The chain uses TRBV29-1 and TRBJ2-7; TCRdb calls TRBD2, which cannot be checked without DNA. This receptor was taken from a human donor in good health. Material for sequencing was CD8+ T cells from PBMCs. The CDR3 protein is CSVREGVSYEQYF.